The 21 T cell receptor beta chains given below trace back to one sample, sequenced in a study of cytomegalovirus exposure and HLA in healthy donors. PCR amplification relied on 60 Vbeta primers (plus 13 Jbeta primers). Produced via immunoSEQ multiplex PCR; TCRdb's table is partial and in-frame only. The sample lists roughly 100,000 clones; about four fifths were seen once. The sample taken for sequencing was PBMCs. The origin of the receptors is a woman aged 40 to 50 in good health and CMV-seronegative.

The chain couples TRBV27 to TRBJ2-7; D gene uncertain. Germline V CDR1 and CDR2: MNHEY, SMNVEV (reference sequence). This CDR3 region has 17 residues. Trimming pared 2 bases from V and 3 bases from J, leaving 20 bases between. CDR3 protein: CASSLKGSAGGFYEQYF. CDR3 in DNA: TGTGCCAGCAGTTTAAAAGGATCGGCAGGTGGTTTCTACGAGCAGTACTTC.

The V gene is TRBV6-1, the J gene TRBJ2-7; possible D gene TRBD2, 7 bases. Germline CDR1 and CDR2: MNHNS and SASEGT. The CDR3 runs 15 residues. Trimming removed 4 bases from V and 4 bases from J, with 17 bases in between. DNA of the CDR3: TGTGCCAGCAGTGGGGGGGGGCTAACAGTATACGAGCAGTACTTC. It translates to CASSGGGLTVYEQYF.

CDR3 DNA: TGTGCCAGCAGCAGACAGGGTTTGGAGACCCAGTACTTC. Amino acids: CASSRQGLETQYF. V usage is TRBV6-1 and J usage is TRBJ2-5; 7 bases align to TRBD1. The V gene end was trimmed by 6 bases and the J gene end by 5 bases; junction bases not matched to a gene: 6. This CDR3 comprises 13 residues. From germline, CDR1 is MNHNS and CDR2 SASEGT.

The chain employs TRBV4-3 and TRBJ1-2; the match to TRBD1 covers 9 bases. V lost 1 base and J lost 4; bases outside the gene matches: 4. The CDR3 has 15 residues. The V gene's germline CDR1 is LGHNA and CDR2 YSLEER. The CDR3, as DNA: TGCGCCAGCAGCCAAGGGACAGGGGTGCCCTATGGCTACACCTTC. Translating it yields CASSQGTGVPYGYTF.

The chain has TRBV12-5 and TRBJ2-1; TRBD1 agrees at 10 bases. V was clipped by 0 bases and J by 5 bases; unmatched bases: 10. The CDR3 sequence is 18 residues long. CDR1 LGHNT and CDR2 FRNRAP come from the germline V gene. The CDR3 loop is CASGLVFGQGEGDNEQFF. As DNA, the CDR3 is TGTGCTAGTGGTTTGGTATTCGGACAGGGGGAAGGGGACAATGAGCAGTTCTTC. The entire variable domain, with the rest obtained from reference TRBV12-5 and TRBJ2-1, is as follows: DARVTQTPRHKVTEMGQEVTMRCQPILGHNTVFWYRQTMMQGLELLAYFRNRAPLDDSGMPKDRFSAEMPDATLATLKIQPSEPRDSAVYFCASGLVFGQGEGDNEQFFGPGTRLTVL.

The chain couples TRBV11-2 to TRBJ2-7, with a weak D call TRBD2 (6 bases). V was shortened by 0 bases and J by 5 bases, with 14 bases between the two germline ends. CDR1 SGHAT and CDR2 FQNNGV come from the germline V gene. The CDR3 covers 15 residues. CDR3 in amino acids: CASSLDPGVGNEQYF. The CDR3 DNA reads TGTGCCAGCAGCTTAGATCCGGGGGTAGGAAACGAGCAGTACTTC.

This sequence joins TRBV30 and TRBJ1-4, with D hard to call. Germline values: CDR1 GTSNPN, CDR2 SVGIG (reference sequence). This CDR3 has 16 residues. With 0 bases removed from V and 7 bases from J, the gap between germline ends came to 18 bases. The CDR3 sequence is CAWSVNLGGGSEKLFF. The CDR3 bases are TGTGCCTGGAGTGTAAATCTTGGCGGAGGGAGTGAAAAACTGTTTTTT.

The chain uses TRBV2 and TRBJ2-7; TRBD2 might be the D (5 bases). Trimming removed 5 bases from V and 0 bases from J, with 17 bases in between. Germline V gene sequence: CDR1 SNHLY, CDR2 FYNNEI. This CDR3 region has 16 residues. CDR3 bases: TGTGCCAGCAGTACGAGCTCCCCGGGGAGCTCCTACGAGCAGTACTTC. Protein sequence: CASSTSSPGSSYEQYF.

V and J are TRBV9 and TRBJ2-3, with TRBD2 matching over 8 bases. V shed 2 bases and J 4 bases; nucleotides not matched to a gene: 6. The CDR3 is 15 residues long. CDR1 SGDLS and CDR2 YYNGEE come from the germline V gene. CDR3 in amino acids: CASSVTSGGADTQYF. The CDR3 DNA is TGTGCCAGCAGCGTCACTAGCGGAGGGGCAGATACGCAGTATTTT.

This clone was detected once. The CDR3 loop is CASSHPGQMNTEAFF. The CDR3 DNA is TGTGCCAGCAGTCACCCCGGACAGATGAACACTGAAGCTTTCTTT. The genes are TRBV6-6 and TRBJ1-1, with D perhaps matching TRBD1 (6 bases). This CDR3 has 15 amino acids. V gave up 5 bases and J gave up 0 bases, with 13 bases separating them. Per the germline V gene, CDR1 is MNHNY and CDR2 is SVGAGI (reference sequence).

The V and J genes are TRBV6-5 and TRBJ2-1, with 9 bases fitting TRBD1. The trim removed 5 bases at V and 3 bases at J, leaving 5 bases unmatched. The CDR3 has 15 amino acids. Germline lookup yields CDR1 MNHEY and CDR2 SVGAGI. DNA for the CDR3: TGTGCCAGCAGTCCCGACAGGGGGTACTACAATGAGCAGTTCTTC. Its translation is CASSPDRGYYNEQFF.

Only one count was recorded for this clone. The rearrangement links TRBV11-2 to TRBJ2-5; no reliable D call. Gene TRBJ2-7 matches the end of the DNA better, so the J call may be wrong. This CDR3 comprises 18 residues. Per the germline V gene, CDR1 is SGHAT and CDR2 is FQNNGV. This chain's CDR3 is CASSSTLNWREVSYEQYF. In DNA form, the CDR3 reads TGTGCCAGCAGCTCGACTCTGAATTGGCGAGAAGTTTCCTACGAGCAGTACTTC.

The rearrangement joins TRBV5-1 to TRBJ2-5, with TRBD1 identical over 8 bases. The V gene's germline CDR1 is SGHRS and CDR2 YFSETQ. CDR3 length: 13 residues. Trimming took 4 bases from V and 3 from J; bases not matched to a gene: 2. CDR3 sequence (DNA): TGCGCCAGCAGCCAGGACAGGGAAGAGACCCAGTACTTC. It codes for CASSQDREETQYF.

This chain connects TRBV6-1 to TRBJ2-3; 10 bases are a match to TRBD2. Trimming removed 0 bases from V and 5 bases from J; junction bases left unmatched: 8. The germline gives CDR1 MNHNS, CDR2 SASEGT. This CDR3 contains 17 residues. The CDR3: CASSEAIQREGLDTQYF. For the CDR3, the DNA is TGTGCCAGCAGTGAAGCGATACAGCGGGAGGGATTAGATACGCAGTATTTT.

This clone was recorded only once. One end of the junction does not line up with germline, which may come from a read error. The CDR3 is CSSSLGQVEKLFF. The CDR3 region has the DNA TGTTCCAGCAGCTTAGGGCAGGTTGAAAAACTGTTTTTT. The chain uses TRBV7-9 and TRBJ1-4; D ambiguous. The CDR3 length is 13 residues. Looked up from germline, CDR1 is SEHNR and CDR2 is FQNEAQ (reference sequence).

The table lists this clone with a few counts. The V call is TRBV6-1, the J call TRBJ1-1, with D perhaps TRBD1 (5 bases). The ends were cut back, 2 bases at V and 0 bases at J, with 10 bases in the middle. The CDR3 is 15 amino acids. Germline-derived CDR1 and CDR2 are MNHNS and SASEGT. CDR3 coding DNA: TGTGCCAGCAGTGAAATGGCAGGGATGAACACTGAAGCTTTCTTT. Amino acids: CASSEMAGMNTEAFF.

The chain joins TRBV7-8 to TRBJ1-2, with 11 bases matching TRBD1. This CDR3 is built from 15 residues. Germline V gene data show CDR1 as SGHVS and CDR2 as FQNEAQ. After removal of 5 bases from V and 2 bases from J, the junction contained 4 bases not matched to a gene. CDR3 loop: CASSPRTGGNYGYTF. The DNA for the CDR3 is TGTGCCAGCAGCCCGCGGACAGGGGGCAACTATGGCTACACCTTC.

V and J are TRBV7-6 and TRBJ2-1; TRBD2 matches at 7 bases. The V gene's germline CDR1 is SGHVS and CDR2 FNYEAQ. The J segment lost 2 bases and the V segment lost 5 bases, leaving 6 bases of the junction unmatched. CDR3 length: 15 residues. CDR3 in amino acids: CASSITSGTYNEQFF. The CDR3 coding sequence is TGTGCCAGCAGCATCACGAGCGGGACCTACAATGAGCAGTTCTTC.

This chain joins TRBV28 and TRBJ2-7, with 11 bases fitting TRBD2. CDR1 and CDR2 from the germline V gene are MDHEN and SYDVKM. With V trimmed by 6 bases and J by 3 bases, 1 base remained unmatched. The CDR3 has 13 amino acids. The CDR3 coding sequence is TGTGCCAGCAGACTAGCGGGAGACTACGAGCAGTACTTC. Its protein product is CASRLAGDYEQYF.

This chain links TRBV5-5 with TRBJ2-3; 7 nucleotides agree with TRBD2. Per germline, CDR1 SGHKS and CDR2 YYEKEE (reference sequence). J was trimmed by 1 base and V by 1 base; bases with no gene match: 3. The CDR3 loop spans 15 amino acids. CDR3 protein: CASSLLLAGTDTQYF. The DNA for the CDR3 is TGTGCCAGCAGCTTGTTGCTAGCGGGCACAGATACGCAGTATTTT.

The rearrangement joins TRBV6-1 to TRBJ2-3; 9 positions agree with TRBD1. The CDR3 contains 15 residues. V shed 5 bases, J shed 3 bases, and the junction held 6 bases outside the gene matches. CDR1 is MNHNS, CDR2 SASEGT, per germline. The CDR3 DNA reads as TGTGCCAGCAGTCTCCGGGACAGGGAGACAGATACGCAGTATTTT. Protein: CASSLRDRETDTQYF.